The 9 T cell receptor beta chains reported below all come from one sample, sequenced in a study of early T cells in non-severe SARS-CoV-2 infection. TCRdb reanalysed the 5' RACE reads using MiXCR and keeps one entry per CDR3 protein. This repertoire shows tens of thousands of distinct CDR3 sequences, under 7.5% found once; its top ten account for roughly 5%. Here the sequenced sample was whole blood, taken at baseline. These receptors were taken from an adult who was a healthcare worker with PCR-confirmed SARS-CoV-2 infection or an uninfected control (not recorded which).

This clonotype appeared many times. This sequence joins TRBV12-3 or TRBV12-4 and TRBJ2-3; 15 bases agree with TRBD2. Unmatched junction bases numbered 11, after V lost 1 base and J lost 3 bases. This CDR3 is built from 20 residues. The CDR3 here is CASSLDPWTSGGAPTDTQYF. CDR3 nucleotide sequence: TGTGCCAGCAGTTTAGATCCCTGGACTAGCGGGGGGGCCCCTACAGATACGCAGTATTTT.

This clonotype occurred many times. For the CDR3, the DNA is TGTGCCAGTAGGAGAACAACCACGCGGGTTAGCAATCAGCCCCAGCATTTT. Its translation: CASRRTTTRVSNQPQHF. J is TRBJ1-5 and V is TRBV19, with unresolved D. This CDR3 has 17 residues. Trimming removed 6 bases from V and 0 bases from J, with 18 bases in between. Germline V gene lookup returns CDR1 LNHDA and CDR2 SQIVND (reference sequence).

There are many counts of this clonotype. J is TRBJ1-1 and V is TRBV6-5; D uncertain. The CDR3 is 11 residues long. Trimming took off 4 bases at V and 4 bases at J, with 4 bases between the two ends. The germline V gene encodes CDR1 MNHEY and CDR2 SVGAGI. The CDR3 protein is CASSSLTEAFF. The CDR3 DNA follows: TGTGCCAGCAGTTCCCTCACTGAAGCTTTCTTT.

Points on this clonotype: Given a much more abundant clone one base away, this may be a read error. The rearrangement joins TRBV4-1 to TRBJ2-1; TRBD1 matches 9 bases. Germline V gives CDR1 MGHRA, CDR2 YSYEKL. The CDR3 covers 14 residues. The CDR3 sequence: CANSLGQGLDEQFF. The DNA for the CDR3 is TGCGCCAACAGCCTCGGACAGGGGTTAGATGAGCAGTTCTTC.

This clonotype was detected many times. This chain connects TRBV7-9 to TRBJ2-5, with 7 bases fitting TRBD1. Germline lookup yields CDR1 SEHNR and CDR2 FQNEAQ (reference sequence). This CDR3 region has 16 residues. Trimming took 5 bases from V and 1 from J; bases not matched to a gene: 10. The CDR3 is CASSQTRDRVQETQYF. CDR3 bases: TGTGCCAGCAGCCAGACCAGAGACAGGGTCCAAGAGACCCAGTACTTC.

A few counts support this clonotype. The chain is built from TRBV20-1 and TRBJ1-1, with a possible D match to TRBD1 (5 bases). CDR3 size: 13 residues. V shed 5 bases and J shed 1 base, with 11 bases lying between them. Germline assignment: CDR1 DFQATT and CDR2 SNEGSKA (reference sequence). For the CDR3, the DNA is TGCAGTGCTCCGGGGAGGGGGAACACTGAAGCTTTCTTT. This codes for CSAPGRGNTEAFF.

This clonotype was observed many times. This chain uses TRBV7-9 with TRBJ2-7; tentatively, D is TRBD1 (5 bases). The germline V and J ends were trimmed by 1 base and 6 bases, with 13 bases remaining between them. Germline values: CDR1 SEHNR, CDR2 FQNEAQ (reference sequence). CDR3 length equals 14 residues. CDR3 region: CASSLGGAVAEQYF. CDR3 sequence (DNA): TGTGCCAGCAGCTTAGGGGGCGCGGTAGCCGAGCAGTACTTC.

The table lists this clonotype with many counts. V usage is TRBV7-2 and J usage is TRBJ2-3; D uncertain. CDR3 length: 15 residues. CDR1 is SGHTA, CDR2 FQGNSA, per germline. V lost 0 bases and J lost 6, with 13 bases in between. CDR3 nucleotide sequence: TGTGCCAGCAGCTTAGCGCTAATCTCGGCGGATACGCAGTATTTT. Translated, it gives CASSLALISADTQYF.

This chain connects TRBV4-2 to TRBJ2-3; D remains ambiguous. The ends were cut back, 1 base at V and 2 bases at J, with 7 bases in the middle. Germline loops: CDR1 LGHNA, CDR2 YNFKEQ. CDR3 length: 14 amino acids. The CDR3 sequence is CASSQVRDTDTQYF. The CDR3 DNA reads TGTGCCAGCAGCCAAGTTAGGGACACAGATACGCAGTATTTT.